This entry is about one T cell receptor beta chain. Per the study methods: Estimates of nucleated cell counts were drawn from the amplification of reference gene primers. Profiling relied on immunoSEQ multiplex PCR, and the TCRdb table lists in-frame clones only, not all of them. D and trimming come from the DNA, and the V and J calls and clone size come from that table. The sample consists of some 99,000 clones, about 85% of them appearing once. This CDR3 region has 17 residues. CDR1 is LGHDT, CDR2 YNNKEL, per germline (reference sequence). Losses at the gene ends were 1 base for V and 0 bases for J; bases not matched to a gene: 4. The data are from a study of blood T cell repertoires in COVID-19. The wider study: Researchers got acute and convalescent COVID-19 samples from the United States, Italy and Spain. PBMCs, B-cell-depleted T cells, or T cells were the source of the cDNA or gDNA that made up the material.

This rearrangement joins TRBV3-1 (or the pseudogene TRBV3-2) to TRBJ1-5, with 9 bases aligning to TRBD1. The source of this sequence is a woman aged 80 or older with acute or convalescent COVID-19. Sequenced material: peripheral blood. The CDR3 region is CASSQGQDRGSNQPQHF. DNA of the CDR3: TGTGCCAGCAGCCAAGGCCAGGACAGGGGTAGCAATCAGCCCCAGCATTTT.